A selection of T cell receptor beta chains follows, all from one sample in a study of OX40 agonist ivuxolimab in advanced cancers. Only in-frame clones appear in the TCRdb table, and some are missing; sequencing was by immunoSEQ multiplex PCR. The table shows around 75,000 clones, with around 90% occurring only once. This material consisted of CD4+ or CD8+ T cells sorted from blood, taken in a trial of the OX40 agonist ivuxolimab. These receptors were collected from an adult with an advanced solid tumor such as melanoma, head and neck, liver or kidney cancer. Each CDR3 is given with its conserved first and last residue. The D gene is left open where the match is weak. The size of a clone is reported for some rows only, either as once, few or many, or as a class for expanded clones.

TRBV4-2,-,TRBD1,TRBJ2-7,TGTGCCAGCAGCCTTTTACGCGGAGGACAGGGAACCTACGAGCAGTACTTC,CASSLLRGGQGTYEQYF
TRBV19,-,TRBD2,TRBJ2-2,TGTGCCAGTAGTATCGAGGTAGCGGGAGCTGTCACCGGGGAGCTGTTTTTT,CASSIEVAGAVTGELFF
TRBV18,-,-,TRBJ2-7,TGTGCCAGCTCAGGGCTAGGTCTGGACGAGCAGTACTTC,CASSGLGLDEQYF
TRBV27,few,TRBD1,TRBJ2-7,TGTGCCAGCAGTTTAACAGGGGGCCACGAGCAGTACTTC,CASSLTGGHEQYF
TRBV27,-,TRBD1,TRBJ1-2,TGTGCCAGCAGTCTCGGGACAGGGGGTGGCTACACCTTC,CASSLGTGGGYTF
TRBV5-1,-,TRBD1,TRBJ1-1,TGCGCCAGCAGCGCGGGGGAGACAGGGGGAAAAACTGAAGCTTTCTTT,CASSAGETGGKTEAFF
TRBV5-1,-,TRBD1,TRBJ1-1,TGCGCCAGCAGTTCGAACCCGGGACAGGGGTTCTCTGAAGCTTTCTTT,CASSSNPGQGFSEAFF
TRBV27,few,-,TRBJ2-7,TGTGCCAGCAGTTTAGAGTCGGGGGGCACGAGCTACGAGCAGTACTTC,CASSLESGGTSYEQYF
TRBV19,few,-,TRBJ2-2,TGTGCCAGCAGGGACACCGGGGAGCTGTTTTTT,CASRDTGELFF
TRBV2,-,TRBD1,TRBJ2-7,TGTGCCAGCAGCGAAGCCGGGACAGGGGACTACGAGCAGTACTTC,CASSEAGTGDYEQYF
TRBV9,-,TRBD2,TRBJ2-5,TGTGCCAGCAGCGTAGCTCCGGGAGGGATCCAAGAGACCCAGTACTTC,CASSVAPGGIQETQYF
TRBV5-6,-,-,TRBJ2-2,TGTGCCAGCAGCTCAGGGGGAGGCACCGGGGAGCTGTTTTTT,CASSSGGGTGELFF
TRBV6-6,-,TRBD2,TRBJ2-5,TGTGCCAGCAGGGGGGGGAGGGCCGAAGAGACCCAGTACTTC,CASRGGRAEETQYF
TRBV6-1,once,-,TRBJ2-5,TGTGCCAGCCTAAGCCCAATCCGGGCACAAGAGACCCAGTACTTC,CASLSPIRAQETQYF
TRBV19,-,-,TRBJ2-1,TGTGCCAGTAGTATAGATCTAGGTCCGACCTACAATGAGCAGTTCTTC,CASSIDLGPTYNEQFF
TRBV19,-,TRBD1,TRBJ2-5,TGTGCCAGTAGTATTTATGGGACAGGGGATCCGATCCAGTACTTC,CASSIYGTGDPIQYF
TRBV4-1,-,-,TRBJ1-3,TGCGCCAGCAGCCAAGACAGGGCTGGCGGAAACACCATATATTTT,CASSQDRAGGNTIYF
TRBV5-6,-,-,TRBJ1-1,TGTGCCAGCAGCGGCACCGGGACAAAGAACACTGAAGCTTTCTTT,CASSGTGTKNTEAFF
TRBV5-4,-,-,TRBJ2-5,TGTGCCAGCAGCTTGGGCGGAGGGGAGACCCAGTACTTC,CASSLGGGETQYF
TRBV10-3,-,TRBD2,TRBJ2-4,TGTGCCATCAGTGAATTTTCGGGAGGCAAAAACATTCAGTACTTC,CAISEFSGGKNIQYF
TRBV6-1,-,TRBD1,TRBJ2-1,TGTGCCAGCAGTGAAGAAGGACAGGGGGCATGGAATGAGCAGTTCTTC,CASSEEGQGAWNEQFF
TRBV6-6,-,-,TRBJ2-2,TGTGCCAGCAGTTACATGCGTGGGGAGCTGTTTTTT,CASSYMRGELFF
TRBV5-1,-,-,TRBJ2-3,TGCGCCAGCAGCTTGGTTAGTTTGGGGACAGATACGCAGTATTTT,CASSLVSLGTDTQYF
TRBV9,-,-,TRBJ2-6,TGTGCCAGCAGCGTAGCCTGGCGGGCTGGGGCCAACGTCCTGACTTTC,CASSVAWRAGANVLTF
TRBV7-2,-,-,TRBJ2-4,TGTGCCAGCAGCTTAGAACTAGCCAAAAACATTCAGTACTTC,CASSLELAKNIQYF
TRBV10-3,few,-,TRBJ2-2,TGTGCCATCAGTAGTATTGCAGGGGAGCTGTTTTTT,CAISSIAGELFF
TRBV5-1,-,-,TRBJ1-4,TGCGCCAGCAGCTTGGTCGGCAGGCGAGTAGGGGAAAAACTGTTTTTT,CASSLVGRRVGEKLFF
TRBV19,-,TRBD2,TRBJ2-7,TGTGCCACCACTGCTAGCGGGAGATCCTACGAGCAGTACTTC,CATTASGRSYEQYF
TRBV29-1,-,TRBD1,TRBJ1-1,TGCAGCGTTGGGGGCTCCGGGACAGTTAACACTGAAGCTTTCTTT,CSVGGSGTVNTEAFF
TRBV29-1,-,-,TRBJ1-4,TGCAGCGTTGCCGCCGTCGGTGAAAAACTGTTTTTT,CSVAAVGEKLFF
TRBV14,once,TRBD1,TRBJ1-1,TGTGCCAGCAGCCTTAATTCAGGGGGCGGAATGAGAGCTTTCTTT,CASSLNSGGGMRAFF
TRBV27,-,-,TRBJ2-5,TGTGCCAGCAGCCCCTTGTCTCGAGAGACCCAGTACTTC,CASSPLSRETQYF
TRBV2,-,TRBD1,TRBJ2-2,TGTGCCAGCAGGGGACAGGGCTTAACCGGGGAGCTGTTTTTT,CASRGQGLTGELFF
TRBV7-3,-,-,TRBJ1-1,TGTGCCAGCAGCTTCGGACAAATGAACACTGAAGCTTTCTTT,CASSFGQMNTEAFF
TRBV5-6,-,-,TRBJ2-7,TGTGCCAGCAGCCGCCCAGGACAGTCGCGGGAGCAGTACTTC,CASSRPGQSREQYF
TRBV28,-,-,TRBJ2-7,TGTGCCAGCAAAACCCCTTCCACGGCCTACGAGCAGTACTTC,CASKTPSTAYEQYF
TRBV5-4,-,TRBD1,TRBJ1-2,TGTGCCAGCAGCGGAGGACAGGGGTTTGGGTATGGCTACACCTTC,CASSGGQGFGYGYTF
TRBV2,-,-,TRBJ2-5,TGTGCCAGCAGTGAAGGATGGGGCGGGGTCGGGGAGACCCAGTACTTC,CASSEGWGGVGETQYF
TRBV4-2,-,-,TRBJ2-2,TGTGCCAGCAGCCAAGACCGGTTCCGGGAGCTGTTTTTT,CASSQDRFRELFF
TRBV5-6,-,TRBD1,TRBJ2-3,TGTGCCAGCAGCCGGACAGGGGGAGGGGATACGCAGTATTTT,CASSRTGGGDTQYF
TRBV27,-,-,TRBJ1-1,TGTGCCAGCTCTACAGGATTCACTGAAGCTTTCTTT,CASSTGFTEAFF
TRBV6-5,-,-,TRBJ2-7,TGTGCCAGCAGCCGACAGTATCCCTCCTACGAGCAGTACTTC,CASSRQYPSYEQYF
TRBV29-1,-,TRBD2,TRBJ2-1,TGCAGCGGTCGGACTAGCGGGAGGGTGCTGTTCTTC,CSGRTSGRVLFF
TRBV7-7,-,-,TRBJ2-5,TGTGCTAGCAGCTTAGGGGTGGGGGAGACCCAGTACTTC,CASSLGVGETQYF
TRBV5-4,-,-,TRBJ1-4,TGTGCCAGCGGCCAGTGGGGCTTGGAAGAAAAACTGTTTTTT,CASGQWGLEEKLFF
TRBV19,-,TRBD1,TRBJ2-7,TGTGCCAGTTCTGGGGACAGGCTCCACGAGCAGTACTTC,CASSGDRLHEQYF
TRBV2,-,-,TRBJ2-5,TGTGCCAGCACCCGAGGGGGGGAGACCCAGTACTTC,CASTRGGETQYF
TRBV19,-,TRBD1,TRBJ1-4,TGTGCCAGTAGCCCGGGACAGGGGAACCGAGAAAAACTGTTTTTT,CASSPGQGNREKLFF
TRBV5-1,-,-,TRBJ1-1,TGCGCCAGCAGCTCATCCCCCGGGACACCGAACACTGAAGCTTTCTTT,CASSSSPGTPNTEAFF
TRBV5-4,-,-,TRBJ2-7,TGTGCCAGCAGCTTGGCCCAGAAGACACTAAACGACGAGCAGTACTTC,CASSLAQKTLNDEQYF
TRBV7-8,-,TRBD1,TRBJ1-1,TGTGCCAGCAGCGCCCGGACAGGGAACACTGAAGCTTTCTTT,CASSARTGNTEAFF